This TCR beta chain emerged from a study of blood T cell repertoires in COVID-19. TCRdb's table, derived via immunoSEQ multiplex PCR, lists solely in-frame clones and lacks some. This sample yields about 110,000 clones, of which approximately 83% are seen a single time; approximately 0.77% belongs to the top ten. V lost 8 bases to trimming and J lost 0 bases; unmatched junction nucleotides: 10. CDR1 is MNHEY, CDR2 SMNVEV, per germline (reference sequence). There are 17 residues in the CDR3. The sample consisted of peripheral blood. This receptor was obtained from a woman in her sixties or seventies with acute or convalescent COVID-19. The rearrangement links TRBV27 to TRBJ2-6; 7 nucleotides align to TRBD1. The CDR3 reads CASQPGQPYSGANVLTF. DNA for the CDR3: TGTGCCAGCCAACCGGGACAGCCCTACTCTGGGGCCAACGTCCTGACTTTC.